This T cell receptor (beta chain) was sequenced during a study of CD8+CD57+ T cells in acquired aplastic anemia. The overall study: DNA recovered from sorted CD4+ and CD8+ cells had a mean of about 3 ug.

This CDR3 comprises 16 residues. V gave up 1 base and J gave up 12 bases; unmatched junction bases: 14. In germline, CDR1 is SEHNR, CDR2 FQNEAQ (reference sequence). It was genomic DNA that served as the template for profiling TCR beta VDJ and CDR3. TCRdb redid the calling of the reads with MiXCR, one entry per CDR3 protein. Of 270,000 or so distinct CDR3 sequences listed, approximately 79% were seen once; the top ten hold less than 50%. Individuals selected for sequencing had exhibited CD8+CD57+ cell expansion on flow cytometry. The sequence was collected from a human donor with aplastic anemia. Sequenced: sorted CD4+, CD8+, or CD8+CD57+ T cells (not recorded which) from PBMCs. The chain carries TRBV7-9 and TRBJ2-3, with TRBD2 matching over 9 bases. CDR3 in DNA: TGTGCCAGCAGCTTAGGTGGGGCGAGCGGGAGGAGACCCCAGTATTTT. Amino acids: CASSLGGASGRRPQYF.